The present T cell receptor beta chain was sequenced within a study of shared clonotypes between healthy human individuals (dated by TCRdb to 2020 to 2022). Turning to the overall study: The cohort included three men and a couple of women between 18 and 49 years of age. Per donor, three plates each were used for CD4 naive and CD4 memory, two for CD8 naive, and one for CD8 memory. To estimate repertoire size and how much clonotype sharing occurs between individuals, the study deeply sequenced the blood TCR repertoires of five healthy adults. To increase sequencing depth and limit assay-specific biases, different laboratories used diverse techniques to prepare libraries and sequence TCR repertoires. Each donor's leukapheresis produced roughly between roughly 0.85 and 9 billion PBMCs.

TCR CDR3 regions were amplified from genomic DNA by multiplex PCR using the deep immunoSEQ assay. Genomic DNA extracted from each cell subset was distributed evenly over all wells of several immunoSEQ 96-well plates, and each plate served as one replicate. For sorted subsets, around 200 ng genomic DNA, equal to some 30,000 T cell genomes, was loaded into each replicate PCR. Purified libraries were measured with a Qubit 3.0 fluorometer, size-checked on a Bioanalyzer 2100, and measured again with the KAPA Library Quantification kit. Each immunoSEQ 96-well plate was sequenced on its own single-read 150-cycle Illumina NextSeq 550 flow cell. In the source study's methods: Because the immunoSEQ output held only junctional sequences and lacked quality scores, the filtering could not match the filtering applied to full-length reads. To assign V/J genes and CDR3, sequences were annotated against IMGT germline references using PyIR, a Python wrapper for IgBLAST v1.9. Reads with weak V/J assignments (E-value above 1e-6), missing CDR3, stop codons, out-of-frame junctions, or ambiguous translated residues were removed. V3J clonotypes were defined by identical inferred V gene, J gene, and CDR3 amino acid sequence. The percentage overlap between two repertoires was calculated by dividing the number of shared unique clonotypes by the size of the smaller repertoire. Richness of each repertoire was evaluated using RTK rarefaction, the Chao1 estimator, and Recon v2.1 estimates of unobserved clonotypes. Generation probabilities for all TCRbeta clonotypes obtained by the gDNA method from four donors were computed using OLGA. This immuneACCESS table, as held by TCRdb, lists in-frame sequences with V and J called but not all clones. Of the missing ones, under half trace to an unresolved V gene in checked studies; the others have no known cause. V, J and clone size were drawn from that table, and D and trimming were deduced from the DNA. This sample holds about 1.4 million clones; 95% to 97% were observed only once. The ten largest make up about 1% of the sample.

Overall study outcomes, separate from this receptor: Sampling was restricted to blood, and TCR repertoires in tissue are likely to differ from TCR repertoires in blood. Because the study included only a small number of donors, the genetic and exposure-history diversity represented was limited. Rarefaction of sorted-subset datasets indicated incomplete sequencing despite the large sequencing depth. Pairwise subsampling indicated that sequencing depth was expected to affect the degree of clonotype sharing among donors. Clonotypes shared by all four sorted-subset donors showed higher generation probabilities than non-shared clonotypes. Across four donors, about 5% of naive CD4, around 3.5% of naive CD8, roughly 2.3% of memory CD4, and roughly 0.4% of memory CD8 clonotypes were shared. Naive subsets generally had larger estimated clonotype richness than memory subsets did.

The donors were healthy, HIV-negative adults who had no recently reported acute infections or vaccinations. Only Caucasian adults living in Nashville, Tennessee, USA were represented among the donors. CD4+ T cells were enriched by magnetic negative selection, after which naive cells were positively selected on CD45RA and the negative fraction was taken as the memory subset. Blood was collected by leukapheresis, and PBMCs were isolated by Ficoll-Histopaque density gradient centrifugation and then cryopreserved in liquid nitrogen vapor phase. Purity and quantity of every magnetically sorted T cell population were checked by analytical flow cytometry. Genomic DNA was isolated from each sorted fraction and quantified by UV absorbance on a Nanodrop 2000c. The junction shows trimming of 0 bases on V and 5 bases on J, and the gene matches do not reach 8 bases of it. The germline V gene yields MGHDK for CDR1 and SYGVNS for CDR2. CDR3 length: 17 amino acids, cysteine to phenylalanine. The DNA shown is the 51-base CDR3, in frame from base 1.

To note about this clone: Its binding antigen is unknown. No clone much larger than this one lies a single base away; base qualities are absent.

Recombination joined TRBV25-1 with TRBJ2-5; 11 central bases correspond to TRBD2. The receptor's source is a man aged 30 to 45 in good health. Sample: naive CD4+ T cells sorted from blood. In the paper's terms, the cell subset or site label means: CD45RA+ positively selected. The DNA is TGTGCCAGCAGTGAATATAAGACTAGCGGGATTGCGGAGACCCAGTACTTC. Its translation reads: CASSEYKTSGIAETQYF.